The TCR beta chain under discussion was sequenced for a study of T cell responses to AZD1222 COVID-19 vaccine. Study-wide results and limits: Seropositivity was recorded at baseline in only 6 or 7 AZD1222 recipients. Repertoire samples came only from after the peak T cell response. Donors were mostly white British, more females; clonal diversity possibly underestimated.

The germline gives CDR1 MGHRA, CDR2 YSYEKL. J was trimmed by 4 bases and V by 2 bases; bases with no gene match: 7. CDR3 length: 16 residues. Concerning this clone: Its target is unknown.

Generated by immunoSEQ multiplex PCR, the TCRdb table keeps only in-frame clones and is missing some. The table shows 180,000 or so clones, with approximately 90% occurring only once. Sequenced material: peripheral blood, taken 28 days after the second AZD1222 dose. The receptor was isolated from an adult who received the AZD1222 COVID-19 vaccine. V and J are TRBV4-1 and TRBJ2-7, with TRBD2 matching over 11 bases. The DNA of the CDR3 is TGCGCCAGCAGCCAACCCGGGACTAGCGGAAGTTACGAGCAGTACTTC. Its translation: CASSQPGTSGSYEQYF.